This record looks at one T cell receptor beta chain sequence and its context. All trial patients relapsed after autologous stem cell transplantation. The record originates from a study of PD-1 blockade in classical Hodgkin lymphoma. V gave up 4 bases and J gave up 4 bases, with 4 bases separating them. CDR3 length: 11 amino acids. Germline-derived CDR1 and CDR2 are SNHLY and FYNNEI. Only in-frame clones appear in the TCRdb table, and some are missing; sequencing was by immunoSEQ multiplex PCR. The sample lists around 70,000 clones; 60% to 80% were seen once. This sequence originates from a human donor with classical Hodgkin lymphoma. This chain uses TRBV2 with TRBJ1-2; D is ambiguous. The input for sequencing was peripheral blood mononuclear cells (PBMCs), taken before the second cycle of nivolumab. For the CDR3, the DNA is TGTGCCAGCAGTGCCCTCTATGGCTACACCTTC. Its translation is CASSALYGYTF.